This T cell receptor (beta chain) was documented in a study of neurological immune-mediated disorders. Broader study findings: CDR3 amino acid sequences found in expanded clones were never shared across subjects, suggesting private repertoires in all groups. TCR clonal expansion peaked in HTLV-1-associated myelopathy patients and was lowest in multiple sclerosis patients.

V was trimmed by 2 bases and J by 5 bases, leaving 15 bases between them. This CDR3 spans 14 amino acids. Germline V gene data show CDR1 as SQVTM and CDR2 as ANQGSEA. Specified time point: longitudinal time-point 3. A total of 2 million PBMCs stored at -80 degrees C provided the unsorted libraries. The method for making cDNA was 5'RACE, and it used 10-nucleotide random UMIs. TCRdb independently ran MiXCR on the 5' RACE reads; one entry per CDR3 protein. The sample consists of more than 95,000 distinct CDR3 sequences, 10% to 12% of them appearing once. Of note for this clonotype: The target antigen is unknown.

The TCR sequence derives from a female donor with HTLV-1-associated myelopathy (HAM/TSP). The sample comprised PBMCs. The rearrangement uses TRBV29-1 and TRBJ2-5; D is uncertain. The DNA of the CDR3 is TGCAGCGTTGAACTTAGGTCAACCCGGGAGACCCAGTACTTC. It codes for CSVELRSTRETQYF.